What follows is one T cell receptor (beta chain) and its context. Germline V lookup: CDR1 MGHRA, CDR2 YSYEKL. CDR3 size: 19 residues. V gave up 1 base and J gave up 4 bases; unmatched junction bases: 9. The assay was immunoSEQ multiplex PCR, and TCRdb's table has in-frame clones only and misses some. The table has fewer than 200,000 clones, roughly 80% seen once. This entry comes from a study of blood T cell repertoires in COVID-19. The wider study: PBMCs, B-cell-depleted T cells, or T cells provided the cDNA or gDNA that made up the material.

The rearrangement joins TRBV4-1 to TRBJ2-3; TRBD2 matches at 15 bases. Material for sequencing was peripheral blood. The source of this sequence is a man between 65 and 85 years old with active or convalescent COVID-19. CDR3 sequence reads: CASSQGIGTSGRIADTQYF. CDR3 nucleotide sequence: TGCGCCAGCAGCCAAGGTATCGGGACTAGCGGGAGGATTGCAGATACGCAGTATTTT.